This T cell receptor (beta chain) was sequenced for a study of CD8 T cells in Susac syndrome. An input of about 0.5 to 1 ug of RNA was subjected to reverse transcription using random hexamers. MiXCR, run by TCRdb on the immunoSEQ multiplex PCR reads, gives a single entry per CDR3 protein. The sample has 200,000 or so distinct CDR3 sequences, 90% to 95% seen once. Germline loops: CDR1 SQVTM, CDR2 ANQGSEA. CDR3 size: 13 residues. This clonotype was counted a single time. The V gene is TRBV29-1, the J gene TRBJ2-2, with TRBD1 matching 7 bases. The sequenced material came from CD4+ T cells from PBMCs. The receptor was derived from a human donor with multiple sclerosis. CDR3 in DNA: TGCAGTGGTCGGACAGGACACACCGGGGAGCTGTTTTTT. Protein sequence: CSGRTGHTGELFF.